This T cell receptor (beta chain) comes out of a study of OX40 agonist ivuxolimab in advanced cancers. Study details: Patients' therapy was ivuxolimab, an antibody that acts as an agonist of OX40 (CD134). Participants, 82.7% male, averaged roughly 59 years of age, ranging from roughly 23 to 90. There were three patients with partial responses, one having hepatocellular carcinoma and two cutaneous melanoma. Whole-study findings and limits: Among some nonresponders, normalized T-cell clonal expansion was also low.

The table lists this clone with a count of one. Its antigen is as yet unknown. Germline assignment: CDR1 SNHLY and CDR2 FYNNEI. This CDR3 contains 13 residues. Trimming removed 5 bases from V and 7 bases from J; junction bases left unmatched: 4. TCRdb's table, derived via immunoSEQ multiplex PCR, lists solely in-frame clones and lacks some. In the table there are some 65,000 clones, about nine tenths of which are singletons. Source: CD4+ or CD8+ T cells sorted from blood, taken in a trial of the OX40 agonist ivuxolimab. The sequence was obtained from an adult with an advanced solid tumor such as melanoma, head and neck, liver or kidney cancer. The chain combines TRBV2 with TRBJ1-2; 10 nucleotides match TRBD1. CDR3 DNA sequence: TGTGCCAGCAGTCGACAGGGGGCGGGTGGCTACACCTTC. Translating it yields CASSRQGAGGYTF.